This TCR beta chain was recorded in a study of T cell responses to AZD1222 COVID-19 vaccine. About the study: Investigators merged groups given second doses at roughly 4 or roughly 12 weeks. Study outcomes and limitations: Clonal diversity was possibly underestimated; the donors were predominantly white British and more often female. Just a handful of AZD1222 recipients were seropositive at baseline.

As for this clone: Its antigen is still unknown.

Using immunoSEQ multiplex PCR, the repertoire was profiled, and TCRdb retains in-frame clones only, with some absent. The sample has around 130,000 clones, approximately 85% seen once. CDR1 MDHEN and CDR2 SYDVKM come from the germline V gene. The length of the CDR3 is 16 residues. After removal of 2 bases from V and 6 bases from J, the junction contained 6 bases not matched to a gene. Sequences were derived from peripheral blood, sampled on day 0 of AZD1222 vaccination. This TCR came from an adult in good health. The chain has TRBV28 and TRBJ1-5; 11 bases map to TRBD1. CDR3 amino acids: CASSLGDRGKSQPQHF. CDR3 in DNA: TGTGCCAGCAGTTTAGGGGACAGGGGGAAGTCTCAGCCCCAGCATTTT.